Shown below are 6 T cell receptor beta chains from a single sample sequenced in a study of T-cell memory formation after mild COVID-19. TCRdb re-derived calls from the 5' RACE reads in MiXCR, one entry per CDR3 protein. The sample contains 50,000 to 60,000 distinct CDR3 sequences, about a quarter of which appear only once. The specimen was PBMCs or a T cell subset sorted from them (not recorded which). These receptors originate from a man aged 18-30 years who had mild COVID-19 (a few samples of this study predate the infection). Cell type and time point are not known.

The chain combines TRBV7-9 with TRBJ2-7, with D possibly being TRBD2 (6 bases). This CDR3 is 16 amino acids long. V gave up 5 bases and J gave up 0 bases, with 17 bases separating them. In germline, CDR1 is SEHNR, CDR2 FQNEAQ (reference sequence). The CDR3 sequence: CASSPRGTRSSYEQYF. CDR3 in DNA: TGTGCCAGCAGCCCACGCGGGACGCGGAGCTCCTACGAGCAGTACTTC. The complete variable domain, with remaining parts taken from reference TRBV7-9 and TRBJ2-7, reads DTGVSQNPRHKITKRGQNVTFRCDPISEHNRLYWYRQTLGQGPEFLTYFQNEAQLEKSRLLSDRFSAERPKGSFSTLEIQRTEQGDSAMYLCASSPRGTRSSYEQYFGPGTRLTVT.

At least ten counts were recorded for this clonotype. CDR3 amino acids: CASSFWGVNQPQHF. CDR3 nucleotide sequence: TGTGCCAGCAGTTTTTGGGGAGTGAATCAGCCCCAGCATTTT. This chain joins TRBV12-3 or TRBV12-4 and TRBJ1-5; no definite D call. The CDR3 runs to 14 residues. V lost 3 bases to trimming and J lost 4 bases, with 10 bases between them.

This chain links TRBV12-3 or TRBV12-4 with TRBJ2-1; 10 nucleotides match TRBD2. The CDR3 sequence is 15 residues long. The V segment lost 6 bases and the J segment 4 bases; nucleotides outside the gene matches: 6. The CDR3 reads CASRSTSGLYNEQFF. Here the CDR3 DNA reads TGTGCCAGCAGGTCGACTAGCGGGCTTTACAATGAGCAGTTCTTC.

V usage is TRBV10-3 and J usage is TRBJ1-1; D may be TRBD1 (6 bases). Trimming stripped 3 bases from V and 4 bases from J, with 6 bases between. CDR3 length: 12 residues. CDR1 and CDR2 from the germline V gene are ENHRY and SYGVKD. CDR3 sequence (DNA): TGTGCCATCAGTGACAGGGGCACTGAAGCTTTCTTT. Translation: CAISDRGTEAFF.

The genes are TRBV12-3 or TRBV12-4 and TRBJ2-7; unclear D gene. The CDR3 is 14 amino acids. V lost 5 bases to trimming and J lost 2 bases, with 13 bases between them. The CDR3 DNA sequence: TGTGCCAGCAGTCCCGCAAGGCGGACCTACGAGCAGTACGTC. It translates to CASSPARRTYEQYV.

The J gene is TRBJ1-1, the V gene TRBV4-1; D call uncertain. The CDR3 has 16 residues. Germline V gene data show CDR1 as MGHRA and CDR2 as YSYEKL. V was clipped by 0 bases and J by 1 base, with 12 bases between them. Here the CDR3 reads CASSQESAEPNTEAFF. The CDR3 nucleotides read TGCGCCAGCAGCCAAGAGTCGGCGGAACCGAACACTGAAGCTTTCTTT.